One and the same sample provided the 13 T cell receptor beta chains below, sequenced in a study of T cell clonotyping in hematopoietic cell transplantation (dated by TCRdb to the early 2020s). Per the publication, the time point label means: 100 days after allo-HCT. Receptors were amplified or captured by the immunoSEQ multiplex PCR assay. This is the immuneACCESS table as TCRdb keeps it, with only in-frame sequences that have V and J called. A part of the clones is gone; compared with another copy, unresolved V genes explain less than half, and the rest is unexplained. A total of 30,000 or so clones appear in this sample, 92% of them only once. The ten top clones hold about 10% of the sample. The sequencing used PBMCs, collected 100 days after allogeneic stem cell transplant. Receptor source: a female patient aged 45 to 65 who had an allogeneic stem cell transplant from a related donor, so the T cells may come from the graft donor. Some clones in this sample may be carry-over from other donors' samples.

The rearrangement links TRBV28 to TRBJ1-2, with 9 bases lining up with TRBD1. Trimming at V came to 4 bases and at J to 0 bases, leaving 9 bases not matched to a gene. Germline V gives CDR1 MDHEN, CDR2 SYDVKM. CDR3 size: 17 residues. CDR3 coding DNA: TGTGCCAGCAGTTCGGACAGGGGAAGCGGAGCTAACTATGGCTACACCTTC. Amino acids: CASSSDRGSGANYGYTF.

CDR3 sequence (DNA): TGTGCCAGCAGTGAAGCACCAATCCGGGAGACCCAGTACTTC. Translation: CASSEAPIRETQYF. The chain employs TRBV6-1 and TRBJ2-5; no reliable D call. Germline V lookup: CDR1 MNHNS, CDR2 SASEGT. Deletions cut 0 bases from V and 5 bases from J, with 10 bases between. CDR3 length: 14 amino acids.

CDR3 amino acids: CASSERGQPAKNIQYF. Here the CDR3 DNA reads TGCGCCAGCAGTGAGAGGGGGCAGCCGGCCAAAAACATTCAGTACTTC. The rearrangement uses TRBV10-2 and TRBJ2-4, with TRBD1 matching over 7 bases. Germline assignment: CDR1 WSHSY and CDR2 SAAADI. V was pared by 2 bases and J by 1 base, with 5 bases of the junction left unmatched. The CDR3 extends over 16 amino acids.

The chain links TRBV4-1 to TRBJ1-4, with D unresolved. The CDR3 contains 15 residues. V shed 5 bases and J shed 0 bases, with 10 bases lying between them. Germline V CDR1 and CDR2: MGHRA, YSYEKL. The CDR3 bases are TGCGCCAGCAGCTTCCGCGGGGCAACTAATGAAAAACTGTTTTTT. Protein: CASSFRGATNEKLFF.

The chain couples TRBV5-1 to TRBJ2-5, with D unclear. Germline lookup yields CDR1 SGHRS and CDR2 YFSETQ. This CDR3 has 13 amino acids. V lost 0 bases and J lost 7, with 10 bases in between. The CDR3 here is CASSLEVARTQYF. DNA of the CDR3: TGCGCCAGCAGCTTGGAGGTAGCTCGGACCCAGTACTTC.

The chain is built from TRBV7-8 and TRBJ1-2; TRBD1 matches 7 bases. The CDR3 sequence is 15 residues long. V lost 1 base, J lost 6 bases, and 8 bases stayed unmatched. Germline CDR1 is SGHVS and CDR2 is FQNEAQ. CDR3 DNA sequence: TGTGCCAGCAGCTTAGGGCGGAGAGGGGGCGATGGCTACACCTTC. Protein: CASSLGRRGGDGYTF.

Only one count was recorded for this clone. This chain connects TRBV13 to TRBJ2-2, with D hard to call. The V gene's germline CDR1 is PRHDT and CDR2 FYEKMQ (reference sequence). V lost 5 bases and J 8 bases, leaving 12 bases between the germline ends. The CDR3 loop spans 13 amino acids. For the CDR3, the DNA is TGTGCCAGCAGCCCTCGGACCTGGGGGGAGCTGTTTTTT. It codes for CASSPRTWGELFF.

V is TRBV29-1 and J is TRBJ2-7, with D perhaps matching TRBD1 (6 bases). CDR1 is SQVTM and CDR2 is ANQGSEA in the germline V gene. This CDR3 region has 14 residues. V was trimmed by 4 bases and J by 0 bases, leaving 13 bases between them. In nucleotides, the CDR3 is TGCAGCGTTGGGGACACATCACCCTCCTACGAGCAGTACTTC. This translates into CSVGDTSPSYEQYF.

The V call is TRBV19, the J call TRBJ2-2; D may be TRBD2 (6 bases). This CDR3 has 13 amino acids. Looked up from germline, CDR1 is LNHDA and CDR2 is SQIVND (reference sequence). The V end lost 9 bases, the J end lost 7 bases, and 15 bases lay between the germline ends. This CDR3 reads CASTGGWHGELFF. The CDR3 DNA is TGTGCCAGCACCGGGGGTTGGCACGGGGAGCTGTTTTTT.

The CDR3 spells CASSFLKTSGFSYEQYF. CDR3 in DNA: TGTGCCAGCAGCTTCCTCAAGACTAGCGGTTTCTCCTACGAGCAGTACTTC. V gene TRBV7-8 combines with J gene TRBJ2-7; 9 bases line up with TRBD2. V dropped 3 bases and J dropped 0; count of bases not matched to a gene: 9. There are 17 residues in the CDR3. Germline V CDR1 and CDR2: SGHVS, FQNEAQ.

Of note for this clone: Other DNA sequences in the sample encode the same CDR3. CDR3 amino acids: CASSPTRTGYEQYF. The CDR3 coding sequence is TGTGCCAGTAGTCCAACCCGCACCGGTTACGAGCAGTACTTC. This sequence joins TRBV19 and TRBJ2-7; D ambiguous. The germline V gene has CDR1 LNHDA and CDR2 SQIVND (reference sequence). This CDR3 has 14 amino acids. Trimming removed 5 bases from V and 4 bases from J, with 15 bases in between.

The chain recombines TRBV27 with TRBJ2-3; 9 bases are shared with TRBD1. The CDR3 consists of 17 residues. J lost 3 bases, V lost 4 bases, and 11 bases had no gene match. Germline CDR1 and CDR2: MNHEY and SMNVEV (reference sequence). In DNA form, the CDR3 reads TGTGCCAGCAGTTGGGACAGGGAGGGTCGCACGACAGATACGCAGTATTTT. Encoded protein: CASSWDREGRTTDTQYF.

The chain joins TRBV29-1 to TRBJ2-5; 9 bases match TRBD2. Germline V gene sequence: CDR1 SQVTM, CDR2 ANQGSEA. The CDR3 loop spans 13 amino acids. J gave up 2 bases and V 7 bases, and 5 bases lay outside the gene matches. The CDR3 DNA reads TGCAGCGCCATGACTAGCGGTCAAGAGACCCAGTACTTC. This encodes CSAMTSGQETQYF. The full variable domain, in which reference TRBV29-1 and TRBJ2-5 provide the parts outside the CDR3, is SAVISQKPSRDICQRGTSLTIQCQVDSQVTMMFWYRQQPGQSLTLIATANQGSEATYESGFVIDKFPISRPNLTFSTLTVSNMSPEDSSIYLCSAMTSGQETQYFGPGTRLLVL.